Listed here are 17 T cell receptor beta chains from one sample, sequenced in a study of cytomegalovirus exposure and HLA in healthy donors. Primers for the PCR totalled 60 Vbeta and 13 Jbeta. Generated by immunoSEQ multiplex PCR, the TCRdb table keeps only in-frame clones and is missing some. This table holds around 260,000 clones, about four fifths found once. The specimen sequenced was PBMCs. The source is a girl aged 2 to 9 in good health and CMV-seronegative.

The genes are TRBV6-5 and TRBJ2-1; 10 positions agree with TRBD1. CDR1 and CDR2 from the germline V gene are MNHEY and SVGAGI. The CDR3 has 14 residues. The V segment lost 6 bases and the J segment 7 bases; nucleotides outside the gene matches: 6. DNA of the CDR3: TGTGCCAGCAGGCGAGGGACAGGGGAGAATGAGCAGTTCTTC. Translation: CASRRGTGENEQFF.

The chain has TRBV5-1 and TRBJ2-1; 9 bases are shared with TRBD2. Germline V gene lookup returns CDR1 SGHRS and CDR2 YFSETQ. With 1 base clipped from V and 5 bases from J, the junction kept 7 bases outside the gene matches. The CDR3 consists of 16 residues. For the CDR3, the DNA is TGCGCCAGCAGCTTGTCGGGCGGGGGGGCCGACAATGAGCAGTTCTTC. Amino acids: CASSLSGGGADNEQFF.

This rearrangement joins TRBV5-1 to TRBJ2-1, with 10 bases identical to TRBD2. Germline lookup yields CDR1 SGHRS and CDR2 YFSETQ. This CDR3 contains 16 residues. Trimming took 4 bases from V and 2 from J; bases not matched to a gene: 6. This CDR3 is CASSDKRGGPYNEQFF. CDR3 bases: TGCGCCAGCAGCGACAAGCGGGGGGGCCCCTACAATGAGCAGTTCTTC.

The V call is TRBV7-3, the J call TRBJ1-1; 7 positions match TRBD1. This CDR3 spans 15 amino acids. Germline V gene sequence: CDR1 SGHTA, CDR2 FQGTGA. V shed 1 base and J 1 base; nucleotides not matched to a gene: 3. CDR3 sequence: CASSLNQGGNTEAFF. In nucleotides, the CDR3 is TGTGCCAGCAGCTTAAATCAGGGGGGGAACACTGAAGCTTTCTTT.

This clone showed up just a few times. The genes are TRBV28 and TRBJ2-7; D might be TRBD2 (6 bases). The V end lost 6 bases, the J end lost 2 bases, and 14 bases lay between the germline ends. This CDR3 is built from 14 residues. CDR1 and CDR2 from the germline V gene are MDHEN and SYDVKM. Written as DNA, the CDR3 is TGTGCCAGCAGGGTCCCGGGAGTCCCCTACGAGCAGTACTTC. Its protein product is CASRVPGVPYEQYF.

The rearrangement joins TRBV14 to TRBJ2-2; D is unresolved. The CDR3 has 16 amino acids. CDR1 is SGHDN, CDR2 FVKESK, per germline. Deletions cut 1 base from V and 6 bases from J, with 15 bases between. The CDR3 DNA reads TGTGCCAGCAGCCAAGGTGGCACAAAATTCCCCGGGGAGCTGTTTTTT. It yields the protein CASSQGGTKFPGELFF.

CDR3 protein: CASTPDPGGLETQYF. Here the CDR3 DNA reads TGTGCCAGCACCCCAGACCCGGGGGGGTTGGAGACCCAGTACTTC. V is TRBV11-2 and J is TRBJ2-5; 8 bases line up with TRBD2. J was trimmed by 5 bases and V by 7 bases; bases with no gene match: 12. CDR1 and CDR2 from the germline V gene are SGHAT and FQNNGV. This CDR3 spans 15 amino acids. The complete variable domain, with remaining parts taken from reference TRBV11-2 and TRBJ2-5, reads EAGVAQSPRYKIIEKRQSVAFWCNPISGHATLYWYQQILGQGPKLLIQFQNNGVVDDSQLPKDRFSAERLKGVDSTLKIQPAKLEDSAVYLCASTPDPGGLETQYFGPGTRLLVL.

This clone was observed a few times. The gene calls are TRBV6-5 and TRBJ2-3; TRBD2 might be the D (6 bases). This CDR3 contains 15 residues. Per the germline V gene, CDR1 is MNHEY and CDR2 is SVGAGI. V lost 7 bases and J lost 5, with 19 bases in between. The CDR3, as DNA: TGTGCCAGCACGAAGGACTACCTATCGCAAGATACGCAGTATTTT. Translated: CASTKDYLSQDTQYF.

In this sample, this clone turned up a few times. The gene calls are TRBV6-5 and TRBJ1-4, with D perhaps matching TRBD1 (5 bases). V lost 0 bases, J lost 5 bases, and 10 bases lay in between. The CDR3 length is 15 residues. Germline CDR1 MNHEY, CDR2 SVGAGI. CDR3 sequence (DNA): TGTGCCAGCAGTTACTCGGGAAGGGGCAATGAAAAACTGTTTTTT. It translates to CASSYSGRGNEKLFF.

This clone was recorded only once. The chain combines TRBV28 with TRBJ1-2; D gene unclear. V was pared by 1 base and J by 0 bases, with 12 bases between. Germline values: CDR1 MDHEN, CDR2 SYDVKM. This CDR3 has 16 amino acids. CDR3 DNA sequence: TGTGCCAGCAGTTTATCTATGCGTTTAGCTAACTATGGCTACACCTTC. Its translation: CASSLSMRLANYGYTF.

This clone was detected a few times. J is TRBJ2-1 and V is TRBV19, with a tentative D call TRBD1 (5 bases). Per the germline V gene, CDR1 is LNHDA and CDR2 is SQIVND (reference sequence). CDR3 length equals 13 residues. V was pared by 5 bases and J by 4 bases, with 9 bases between. The CDR3 DNA reads TGTGCCAGTAGTTCTAGACAGTACAATGAGCAGTTCTTC. This translates into CASSSRQYNEQFF.

This clone was picked up a small number of times. The V gene is TRBV14, the J gene TRBJ2-5; 7 bases are shared with TRBD2. Trimming removed 4 bases from V and 3 bases from J; junction bases left unmatched: 5. Germline V gene data show CDR1 as SGHDN and CDR2 as FVKESK. This CDR3 contains 14 residues. CDR3 coding DNA: TGTGCCAGCAGCCGGCGGGGGTACGAAGAGACCCAGTACTTC. It translates to CASSRRGYEETQYF. The whole variable domain, remainder taken from reference TRBV14 and TRBJ2-5, is EAGVTQFPSHSVIEKGQTVTLRCDPISGHDNLYWYRRVMGKEIKFLLHFVKESKQDESGMPNNRFLAERTGGTYSTLKVQPAELEDSGVYFCASSRRGYEETQYFGPGTRLLVL.

The rearrangement joins TRBV27 to TRBJ2-2; 7 nucleotides align to TRBD1. Germline CDR1 reads MNHEY; CDR2 reads SMNVEV (reference sequence). The ends lost 8 bases at V and 10 bases at J; junction bases unmatched: 10. The CDR3 runs 13 residues. The CDR3 DNA sequence: TGTGCCAGCTGCCGACAGGGCGGCGAGGAGCTGTTTTTT. Translated: CASCRQGGEELFF.

In nucleotides, the CDR3 is TGTGCCAGCAGTCAAAAGACTAGCGGATACTACGAGCAGTACTTC. Amino acid sequence: CASSQKTSGYYEQYF. This sequence joins TRBV7-6 and TRBJ2-7, with 9 bases matching TRBD2. The germline CDR1 and CDR2 sequences are SGHVS and FNYEAQ. J lost 3 bases, V lost 6 bases, and 9 bases had no gene match. The CDR3 sequence is 15 residues long.

V gene TRBV6-5 combines with J gene TRBJ2-5; D may be TRBD2 (6 bases). The J call may be incorrect, as the DNA end agrees better with TRBJ2-7. The CDR3 loop spans 13 amino acids. Germline-derived CDR1 and CDR2 are MNHEY and SVGAGI. For the CDR3, the DNA is TGTGCCAGCAGTTACGGAGGGCCCTACGAGCAGTACTTC. This encodes CASSYGGPYEQYF.

This chain links TRBV9 with TRBJ2-5; TRBD1 might be the D (6 bases). Per the germline V gene, CDR1 is SGDLS and CDR2 is YYNGEE. The germline V and J ends were trimmed by 4 bases and 5 bases, with 33 bases remaining between them. The CDR3 contains 20 residues. CDR3 sequence reads: CASSPFDTRNRVMGSETQYF. Here the CDR3 DNA reads TGTGCCAGCAGCCCTTTCGATACTAGAAACAGGGTCATGGGGTCGGAGACCCAGTACTTC.

CDR3 nucleotides: TGTGCCAGCAGCTTAGTGGGAGTAGGCTCCTACGAGCAGTACTTC. As protein: CASSLVGVGSYEQYF. The chain links TRBV7-8 to TRBJ2-7; the D gene is possibly TRBD2 (5 bases). V was trimmed by 1 base and J by 0 bases, leaving 10 bases between them. This CDR3 comprises 15 residues. Germline V gene data show CDR1 as SGHVS and CDR2 as FQNEAQ. The entire variable domain, with the rest obtained from reference TRBV7-8 and TRBJ2-7, is as follows: GAGVSQSPRYKVAKRGQDVALRCDPISGHVSLFWYQQALGQGPEFLTYFQNEAQLDKSGLPSDRFFAERPEGSVSTLKIQRTQQEDSAVYLCASSLVGVGSYEQYFGPGTRLTVT.